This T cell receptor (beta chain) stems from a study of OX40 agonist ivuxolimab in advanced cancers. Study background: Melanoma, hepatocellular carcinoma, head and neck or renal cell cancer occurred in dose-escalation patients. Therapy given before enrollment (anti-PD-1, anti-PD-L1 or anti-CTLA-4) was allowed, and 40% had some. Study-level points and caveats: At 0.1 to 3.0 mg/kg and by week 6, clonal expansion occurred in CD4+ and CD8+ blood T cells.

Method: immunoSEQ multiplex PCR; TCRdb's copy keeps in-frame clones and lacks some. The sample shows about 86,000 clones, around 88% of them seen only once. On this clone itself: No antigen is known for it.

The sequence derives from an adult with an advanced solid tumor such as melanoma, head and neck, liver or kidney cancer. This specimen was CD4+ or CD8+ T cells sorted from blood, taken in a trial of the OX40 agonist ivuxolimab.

The CDR3 loop is CASSIGPGGGEAKNIQYF. CDR3 nucleotides: TGTGCCAGTAGTATAGGTCCAGGGGGCGGGGAGGCCAAAAACATTCAGTACTTC. The chain has TRBV19 and TRBJ2-4, with TRBD1 matching over 8 bases. Germline CDR1 and CDR2: LNHDA and SQIVND (reference sequence). V shed 1 base, J shed 1 base, and the junction held 9 bases outside the gene matches. The CDR3 has 18 amino acids.